This T cell receptor (beta chain) comes out of a study of blood T cell repertoires in COVID-19. The protocol was immunoSEQ multiplex PCR, while the TCRdb copy is restricted to in-frame clones and leaves out a portion. The table has some 220,000 clones, around 84% seen once. The CDR3 sequence is 14 residues long. The germline V gene encodes CDR1 KGHSH and CDR2 LQKENI. V lost 2 bases and J 1 base, leaving 6 bases between the germline ends. The sequencing input was peripheral blood. The clonotype was recovered from a woman older than 75 with active or convalescent COVID-19. The gene calls are TRBV18 and TRBJ1-3; no firm D call. The CDR3 DNA follows: TGTGCCAGCTCACCAAGCGCTTCTGGAAACACCATATATTTT. This codes for CASSPSASGNTIYF.